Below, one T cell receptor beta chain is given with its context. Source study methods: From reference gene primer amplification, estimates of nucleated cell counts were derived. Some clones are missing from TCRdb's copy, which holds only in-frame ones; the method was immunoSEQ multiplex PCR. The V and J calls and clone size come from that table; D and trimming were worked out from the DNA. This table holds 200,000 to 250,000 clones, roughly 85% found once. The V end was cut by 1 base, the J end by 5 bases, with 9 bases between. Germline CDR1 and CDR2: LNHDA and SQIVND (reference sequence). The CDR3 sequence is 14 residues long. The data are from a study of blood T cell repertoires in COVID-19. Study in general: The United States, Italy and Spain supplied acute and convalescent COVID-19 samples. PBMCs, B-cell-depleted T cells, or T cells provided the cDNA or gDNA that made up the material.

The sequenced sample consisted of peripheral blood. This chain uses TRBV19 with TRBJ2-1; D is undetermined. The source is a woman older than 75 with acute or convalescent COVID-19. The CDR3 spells CASSIVGQDNEQFF. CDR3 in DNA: TGTGCCAGTAGTATAGTAGGCCAGGACAATGAGCAGTTCTTC.